Reported below is one T cell receptor beta chain. Antigen specificity is unknown. The entry originates in a study of cytomegalovirus exposure and HLA in healthy donors. The study, taken as a whole, reports: One variant, a missense change in DCLRE1C, was linked in a later analysis to TCR beta V- and J-gene trimming.

The CDR3 is 17 residues long. The germline V gene has CDR1 MDHEN and CDR2 SYDVKM. The V gene end was trimmed by 6 bases and the J gene end by 5 bases; junction bases not matched to a gene: 14. Donors counted as nominally healthy when sampled, yet unrecorded immune exposures were likely. The primer mix had 60 Vbeta and 13 Jbeta primers. The protocol was immunoSEQ multiplex PCR, while the TCRdb copy is restricted to in-frame clones and leaves out a portion. The table includes about 160,000 clones, approximately 79% detected once. The sequence was obtained from a man in his 60s in good health and CMV-seronegative. Sequencing was done on a sample of PBMCs. The chain joins TRBV28 to TRBJ2-7; TRBD1 aligns across 12 bases. The CDR3 protein is CASRTFLGQGAMDEQYF. The CDR3 nucleotides read TGTGCCAGCAGAACCTTCCTGGGACAGGGGGCGATGGACGAGCAGTACTTC.